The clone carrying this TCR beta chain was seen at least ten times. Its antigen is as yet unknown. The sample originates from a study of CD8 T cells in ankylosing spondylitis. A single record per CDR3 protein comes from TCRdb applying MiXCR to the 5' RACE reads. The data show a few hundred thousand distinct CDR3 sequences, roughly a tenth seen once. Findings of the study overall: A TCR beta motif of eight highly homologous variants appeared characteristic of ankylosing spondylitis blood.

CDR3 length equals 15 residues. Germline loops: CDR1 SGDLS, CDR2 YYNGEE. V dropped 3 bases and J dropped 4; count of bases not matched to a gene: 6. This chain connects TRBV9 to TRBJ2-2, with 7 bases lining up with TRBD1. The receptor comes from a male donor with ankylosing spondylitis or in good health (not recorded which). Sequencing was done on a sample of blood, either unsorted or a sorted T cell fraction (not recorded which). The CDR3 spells CASSADRDGTGELFF. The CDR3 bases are TGTGCCAGCAGCGCCGACAGGGATGGCACCGGGGAGCTGTTTTTT.